The 24 T cell receptor beta chains presented below share a single source sample, sequenced in a study of blood T cell repertoires in COVID-19 (dated by TCRdb to 2018 to 2020). The library came from the immunoSEQ multiplex PCR assay. TCRdb obtained this table from immuneACCESS and retained in-frame rearrangements with V and J assigned. These tables miss some clones; where compared with another copy, unresolved V genes account for less than half of the shortfall, and the remainder is unexplained. This sample comprises 80,000 to 100,000 clones, around 84% of them detected only once. The top ten clones comprise around 13% of the sample. Sequenced sample: peripheral blood. The origin of the receptors is a woman in her fifties or sixties in a cohort sampled during active or convalescent COVID-19.

The genes are TRBV14 and TRBJ2-5; no clear D. The CDR3 length is 13 residues. Germline V gives CDR1 SGHDN, CDR2 FVKESK. V shed 1 base and J shed 4 bases, with 7 bases lying between them. The CDR3 DNA follows: TGTGCCAGCAGCCAAGTTTTGAGAGAGACCCAGTACTTC. This translates into CASSQVLRETQYF.

The V gene is TRBV3-1 (or the pseudogene TRBV3-2), the J gene TRBJ1-2; possibly TRBD1 for D (5 bases). Trimming cost V 1 base and J 7 bases, with 13 bases left between them. This CDR3 is 14 amino acids long. Germline V lookup: CDR1 LGHDT, CDR2 YNNKEL (reference sequence). The DNA of the CDR3 is TGTGCCAGCAGCCAAGGTGAAGGGGCTGTTGGCTACACCTTC. Encoded protein: CASSQGEGAVGYTF.

The rearrangement links TRBV9 to TRBJ2-2, with D possibly being TRBD2 (6 bases). Germline CDR1 SGDLS, CDR2 YYNGEE. The V end was cut by 4 bases, the J end by 1 base, with 26 bases between. The CDR3 has 20 residues. The CDR3: CASSPSHLDTPGGNTGELFF. CDR3 bases: TGTGCCAGCAGCCCCTCACACCTAGACACCCCCGGGGGGAACACCGGGGAGCTGTTTTTT.

The CDR3 DNA is TGTGCCAGCTCACCAGCGGTTCATGGCCACACCATATATTTT. Translation: CASSPAVHGHTIYF. The V gene is TRBV18, the J gene TRBJ1-3; D remains unclear. V shed 2 bases and J shed 8 bases, with 13 bases lying between them. CDR3 length: 14 amino acids. Germline V gives CDR1 KGHSH, CDR2 LQKENI.

This clone showed up just once. This chain links TRBV11-2 with TRBJ2-7, with TRBD1 as a possible D gene (5 bases). The CDR3 runs 14 residues. Germline V CDR1 and CDR2: SGHAT, FQNNGV. V lost 1 base to trimming and J lost 2 bases, with 9 bases between them. Here the CDR3 reads CASSLGDRTYEQYF. CDR3 nucleotide sequence: TGTGCCAGCAGCTTAGGAGACAGAACCTACGAGCAGTACTTC.

The CDR3 spells CASSPAGRTTNEKLFF. In DNA form, the CDR3 reads TGCGCCAGCAGCCCCGCGGGGAGGACGACTAATGAAAAACTGTTTTTT. The chain joins TRBV5-1 to TRBJ1-4, with no clear D. The V gene's germline CDR1 is SGHRS and CDR2 YFSETQ. The CDR3 covers 16 residues. Trimming pared 4 bases from V and 2 bases from J, leaving 15 bases between.

The V gene is TRBV5-6, the J gene TRBJ1-4; possible D gene TRBD1, 5 bases. The V end lost 2 bases, the J end lost 7 bases, and 15 bases lay between the germline ends. The CDR3 is 15 amino acids. Germline V gene lookup returns CDR1 SGHDT and CDR2 YYEEEE. For the CDR3, the DNA is TGTGCCAGCAGCTTATACGGCCAGGGAAGTGAAAAACTGTTTTTT. As protein: CASSLYGQGSEKLFF. Full variable domain (remainder filled in from reference TRBV5-6 and TRBJ1-4): DAGVTQSPTHLIKTRGQQVTLRCSPKSGHDTVSWYQQALGQGPQFIFQYYEEEERQRGNFPDRFSGHQFPNYSSELNVNALLLGDSALYLCASSLYGQGSEKLFFGSGTQLSVL.

This sequence joins TRBV9 and TRBJ2-2; maybe TRBD2 (5 bases). CDR1 and CDR2 (germline): SGDLS, YYNGEE. This CDR3 region has 16 residues. Trimming left V 4 bases short and J 4 bases short, with 17 bases between. CDR3 coding DNA: TGTGCCAGCAGCCTAGATCCGGCTAGCCGCACCGGGGAGCTGTTTTTT. This codes for CASSLDPASRTGELFF.

A word on this clone: Additional DNA sequences in this sample encode the identical CDR3. This chain uses TRBV18 with TRBJ2-7, with 12 bases matching TRBD1. This CDR3 is 14 amino acids long. The V and J ends lost 3 bases and 6 bases, in that order; junction bases with no gene match: 3. Germline CDR1 KGHSH, CDR2 LQKENI. The CDR3 DNA sequence: TGTGCCAGCTCACCGGGACAGGGGGCAGGCGAGCAGTACTTC. Encoded protein: CASSPGQGAGEQYF.

Only one count was recorded for this clone. The rearrangement joins TRBV19 to TRBJ1-2; TRBD1 matches 9 bases. Losses at the gene ends were 7 bases for V and 6 bases for J; bases not matched to a gene: 15. Germline V gene sequence: CDR1 LNHDA, CDR2 SQIVND (reference sequence). The CDR3 totals 16 residues. The DNA of the CDR3 is TGTGCCAGTACCTCACAGGGACAGGGAATTCAGGATGGCTACACCTTC. Amino acids: CASTSQGQGIQDGYTF.

This rearrangement joins TRBV12-3 or TRBV12-4 to TRBJ2-1; no firm D call. The length of the CDR3 is 12 residues. V lost 6 bases and J lost 6, with 9 bases in between. The CDR3 bases are TGTGCCAGCAGCCGGGTGACCAATGAGCAGTTCTTC. Its protein product is CASSRVTNEQFF.

V and J are TRBV7-9 and TRBJ1-2, with 8 bases identical to TRBD1. The CDR3 consists of 14 residues. Germline values: CDR1 SEHNR, CDR2 FQNEAQ (reference sequence). Germline trimming cut 2 bases from V and 8 bases from J; bases unmatched to any gene: 7. The CDR3 here is CASSLSDRGGGYTF. The CDR3 DNA is TGTGCCAGCAGCTTATCAGACAGGGGAGGGGGCTACACCTTC.

The chain recombines TRBV7-2 with TRBJ1-2; TRBD1 matches at 7 bases. Per germline, CDR1 SGHTA and CDR2 FQGNSA. Germline trimming cut 3 bases from V and 7 bases from J; bases unmatched to any gene: 5. CDR3 size: 13 residues. CDR3 coding DNA: TGTGCCAGCAGCTTCACTCCAGGGGGTGGCTACACCTTC. Translation gives CASSFTPGGGYTF.

This sequence joins TRBV5-1 and TRBJ2-2; 8 positions agree with TRBD2. The CDR3 has 17 residues. In germline, CDR1 is SGHRS, CDR2 YFSETQ. The V and J ends lost 2 bases and 0 bases, in that order; junction bases with no gene match: 6. The CDR3 coding sequence is TGCGCCAGCAGCTTTACGGGGGGGCCCCCGAACACCGGGGAGCTGTTTTTT. As protein: CASSFTGGPPNTGELFF. The entire variable domain, with the rest obtained from reference TRBV5-1 and TRBJ2-2, is as follows: KAGVTQTPRYLIKTRGQQVTLSCSPISGHRSVSWYQQTPGQGLQFLFEYFSETQRNKGNFPGRFSGRQFSNSRSEMNVSTLELGDSALYLCASSFTGGPPNTGELFFGEGSRLTVL.

This clone was detected once. This rearrangement joins TRBV11-2 to TRBJ2-5; tentative D call: TRBD2 (5 bases). Germline V lookup: CDR1 SGHAT, CDR2 FQNNGV. The CDR3 length is 12 residues. V was shortened by 3 bases and J by 10 bases, with 12 bases between the two germline ends. This CDR3 is CASSFGGEGQYF. In DNA, the CDR3 is TGTGCCAGCAGCTTCGGAGGCGAGGGCCAGTACTTC. The whole variable domain, remainder taken from reference TRBV11-2 and TRBJ2-5, is EAGVAQSPRYKIIEKRQSVAFWCNPISGHATLYWYQQILGQGPKLLIQFQNNGVVDDSQLPKDRFSAERLKGVDSTLKIQPAKLEDSAVYLCASSFGGEGQYFGPGTRLLVL.

The gene calls are TRBV5-6 and TRBJ1-1, with 8 bases matching TRBD1. The CDR3 is 13 residues long. Germline assignment: CDR1 SGHDT and CDR2 YYEEEE. With 5 bases clipped from V and 10 bases from J, the junction kept 10 bases outside the gene matches. CDR3 loop: CASSFGQGYVAFF. The CDR3 DNA sequence: TGTGCCAGCAGTTTTGGACAGGGCTACGTAGCTTTCTTT.

This clone has just one count. V and J are TRBV19 and TRBJ2-3; TRBD2 is a possible D gene (6 bases). CDR1 and CDR2 from the germline V gene are LNHDA and SQIVND (reference sequence). The CDR3 extends over 13 amino acids. V dropped 5 bases and J dropped 4 bases, with 10 bases sitting between them. CDR3 nucleotide sequence: TGTGCCAGTAGTGATCCTAGCGCAGATACGCAGTATTTT. It yields the protein CASSDPSADTQYF.

This clone was seen only once. V gene TRBV2 combines with J gene TRBJ2-7, with 8 bases lining up with TRBD2. Losses at the gene ends were 3 bases for V and 2 bases for J; bases not matched to a gene: 3. The CDR3 is 14 residues long. Germline CDR1 SNHLY, CDR2 FYNNEI. The CDR3, as DNA: TGTGCCAGCAGTGACGGGAGGGTCCCCTACGAGCAGTACTTC. This gives the protein CASSDGRVPYEQYF.

The rearrangement joins TRBV3-1 (or the pseudogene TRBV3-2) to TRBJ1-6; D might be TRBD1 (5 bases). V lost 6 bases to trimming and J lost 9 bases, with 18 bases between them. The CDR3 contains 15 residues. Germline V gene lookup returns CDR1 LGHDT and CDR2 YNNKEL (reference sequence). The CDR3 is CASSHRQISGSPLHF. CDR3 sequence (DNA): TGTGCCAGCAGTCACCGACAGATCTCCGGTTCACCCCTCCACTTT.

The J gene is TRBJ1-2, the V gene TRBV11-1, with 9 bases aligning to TRBD1. In germline, CDR1 is SGHAT, CDR2 FQDESV (reference sequence). V lost 5 bases and J lost 4; bases outside the gene matches: 11. There are 16 residues in the CDR3. CDR3 nucleotides: TGTGCCAGCAGCCCCGGGACAGGGTCGACGGCCTATGGCTACACCTTC. Amino acid sequence: CASSPGTGSTAYGYTF.

The V gene is TRBV9, the J gene TRBJ2-7, with 9 nucleotides matching TRBD1. J gave up 2 bases and V 4 bases, and 4 bases lay outside the gene matches. The CDR3 runs to 14 residues. Per germline, CDR1 SGDLS and CDR2 YYNGEE. This chain's CDR3 is CASSPGQGAYEQYF. CDR3 coding DNA: TGTGCCAGCAGCCCGGGACAGGGTGCCTACGAGCAGTACTTC. The full variable domain, its missing parts supplied by reference TRBV9 and TRBJ2-7, is DSGVTQTPKHLITATGQRVTLRCSPRSGDLSVYWYQQSLDQGLQFLIQYYNGEERAKGNILERFSAQQFPDLHSELNLSSLELGDSALYFCASSPGQGAYEQYFGPGTRLTVT.

The chain has TRBV28 and TRBJ1-4, with a weak D call TRBD1 (6 bases). Trimming shortened V by 2 bases and J by 11 bases, and 21 bases separated the two germline ends. The CDR3 consists of 16 residues. From germline, CDR1 is MDHEN and CDR2 SYDVKM. The CDR3 bases are TGTGCCAGCAGTTTAGGGGGGGCACGGAACCAGGTGAAACTGTTTTTT. Translating it yields CASSLGGARNQVKLFF.

The rearrangement uses TRBV4-1 and TRBJ1-2; 8 bases match TRBD1. Trimming at V came to 0 bases and at J to 4 bases, leaving 7 bases not matched to a gene. The CDR3 is 16 residues long. Germline V gene sequence: CDR1 MGHRA, CDR2 YSYEKL. CDR3 sequence reads: CASSQDDGTGFYGYTF. The CDR3, as DNA: TGCGCCAGCAGCCAAGATGATGGGACAGGCTTCTATGGCTACACCTTC.

The chain combines TRBV28 with TRBJ1-1, with TRBD1 matching 8 bases. The CDR3 extends over 15 amino acids. J was trimmed by 5 bases and V by 2 bases; bases with no gene match: 7. Germline CDR1 and CDR2: MDHEN and SYDVKM. The CDR3 sequence is CASSLARDRGTEAFF. The CDR3, as DNA: TGTGCCAGCAGTTTAGCTCGAGACAGGGGAACTGAAGCTTTCTTT.